What follows is one T cell receptor (beta chain) and its context. CDR1 and CDR2 (germline): SGDLS, YYNGEE. This CDR3 has 19 amino acids. V shed 0 bases and J 4 bases; nucleotides not matched to a gene: 12. In the authors' workflow: Reference gene primer amplification gave nucleated cell count estimates. Clones were read by immunoSEQ multiplex PCR, and TCRdb kept only the in-frame ones, dropping some. The DNA gave D and trimming, while V, J and clone size come from that table. This sample has approximately 210,000 clones; 83% occur once, and the top ten carry 7.5% to 9%. The sample is drawn from a study of blood T cell repertoires in COVID-19. Study context: Some COVID-19 samples were acute and others convalescent; all came from the United States, Italy and Spain. T cells, B-cell-depleted T cells, or PBMCs supplied cDNA or gDNA.

The origin of this receptor is a woman aged 45 to 65 with acute or convalescent COVID-19. This rearrangement joins TRBV9 to TRBJ2-4, with TRBD1 identical over 11 bases. The sample was peripheral blood. The CDR3 reads CASSVGLVGTGGLKNIQYF. The DNA for the CDR3 is TGTGCCAGCAGCGTAGGGTTGGTCGGGACAGGGGGGTTAAAAAACATTCAGTACTTC.